Shown below are 27 T cell receptor beta chains from a single sample sequenced in a study of T cells in Graves' hyperthyroidism and ophthalmopathy. Amplified TCR beta CDR3 regions came from RNA transcripts. The TCR CDR3 was amplified in a first-round RT-PCR using the HTBI primer set. MiXCR, applied by TCRdb to the multiplex PCR reads, yields one record per CDR3 protein. The data show about 580,000 distinct CDR3 sequences, just over 45% seen once. Sequences were obtained from peripheral blood or thyroid tissue (not recorded which). Receptors were obtained from a woman aged 18 to 35 with Graves' hyperthyroidism.

The chain couples TRBV12-3 or TRBV12-4 to TRBJ2-7; TRBD1 agrees at 12 bases. The V and J ends lost 5 bases and 5 bases, in that order; junction bases with no gene match: 4. This CDR3 has 14 residues. The CDR3 DNA reads as TGTGCCAGCAGTCAGGGACAGGGGGCCCACGAGCAGTACTTC. It codes for CASSQGQGAHEQYF.

In its sample, this clonotype was seen once. The chain carries TRBV29-1 and TRBJ2-7; TRBD1 matches at 8 bases. The CDR3 loop spans 13 amino acids. Germline lookup yields CDR1 SQVTM and CDR2 ANQGSEA. The V gene end was trimmed by 7 bases and the J gene end by 4 bases; junction bases not matched to a gene: 9. The CDR3: CSDRATGVYEQYF. CDR3 in DNA: TGCAGCGACCGGGCGACAGGGGTATACGAGCAGTACTTC.

V usage is TRBV10-3 and J usage is TRBJ1-4, with D unclear. Germline V gene lookup returns CDR1 ENHRY and CDR2 SYGVKD. The CDR3 loop spans 16 amino acids. Trimming removed 0 bases from V and 5 bases from J, with 13 bases in between. CDR3 coding DNA: TGTGCCATCAGTGAGTCCCGGACTAGCGGGAATGAAAAACTGTTTTTT. This gives the protein CAISESRTSGNEKLFF.

About this clonotype: Compared with germline, one end of the junction differs, possibly owing to a read error. V gene TRBV6-4 combines with J gene TRBJ1-2; D is unresolved. CDR3 length: 14 residues. Germline V gene lookup returns CDR1 MRHNA and CDR2 SNTAGT. The CDR3 DNA reads as TGTGCCAGCAGTGAAAGCACCGGGGAGTATGGCTTCACCTTC. Translation gives CASSESTGEYGFTF.

This clonotype has just a few counts. One base away lies a much larger clone, so this may be a sequencing read error. The chain uses TRBV9 and TRBJ2-6, with TRBD1 as a possible D gene (5 bases). The CDR3 consists of 19 residues. Germline loops: CDR1 SGDLS, CDR2 YYNGEE. V was clipped by 0 bases and J by 2 bases, with 18 bases between them. The CDR3 nucleotides are TGTGCCAGCAGCGTAGGCAGGGCGGTTAGTGCGACTGGGGCCAACGTCCTGACTTTC. Translating it yields CASSVGRAVSATGANVLTF.

This clonotype was recorded at least ten times. The chain uses TRBV25-1 and TRBJ1-5; possible D gene TRBD1, 5 bases. The CDR3 consists of 15 residues. Trimming shortened V by 2 bases and J by 1 base, and 9 bases separated the two germline ends. The V gene's germline CDR1 is MGHDK and CDR2 SYGVNS. The CDR3 nucleotides are TGTGCCAGCAGTGAAGGGGCGCTGAGCAATCAGCCCCAGCATTTT. It yields the protein CASSEGALSNQPQHF.

Many counts were recorded for this clonotype. This chain links TRBV5-1 with TRBJ1-6; D not resolved. The germline CDR1 and CDR2 sequences are SGHRS and YFSETQ. Trimming left V 3 bases short and J 10 bases short, with 11 bases between. The CDR3 has 13 amino acids. The CDR3 sequence: CASSSTGYSPLHF. CDR3 coding DNA: TGCGCCAGCAGCTCCACGGGTTACTCACCCCTCCACTTT.

Many counts were recorded for this clonotype. V and J are TRBV7-9 and TRBJ1-4; D is uncertain. Germline CDR1 SEHNR, CDR2 FQNEAQ (reference sequence). The CDR3 is 17 residues long. Trimming removed 5 bases at V and 4 bases at J, with 20 bases between. The CDR3: CASSDRLGTEINEKLFF. The CDR3 nucleotides are TGTGCCAGCAGCGACCGCTTGGGCACGGAGATTAATGAAAAACTGTTTTTT.

This clonotype was counted ten times or more. The chain combines TRBV7-9 with TRBJ1-2, with D unclear. This CDR3 is built from 13 residues. V was clipped by 3 bases and J by 1 base, with 6 bases between them. Germline-derived CDR1 and CDR2 are SEHNR and FQNEAQ (reference sequence). For the CDR3, the DNA is TGTGCCAGCAGCTTGACGGTTAACTATGGCTACACCTTC. It is translated as CASSLTVNYGYTF.

V usage is TRBV29-1 and J usage is TRBJ1-2; D perhaps matches TRBD1 (5 bases). V gave up 8 bases and J gave up 4 bases, with 17 bases separating them. Germline CDR1 SQVTM, CDR2 ANQGSEA. The CDR3 has 13 residues. The CDR3 reads CSFMGGSIYGYTF. The DNA of the CDR3 is TGCAGCTTTATGGGGGGAAGTATCTATGGCTACACCTTC.

This clonotype came up many times. The chain couples TRBV11-3 to TRBJ2-2; a possible D gene is TRBD2 (6 bases). V lost 1 base, J lost 1 base, and 10 bases lay in between. This CDR3 has 16 amino acids. The germline V gene encodes CDR1 SGHNT and CDR2 YENEEA. The chain's CDR3 is CASSLVGGWNTGELFF. CDR3 nucleotide sequence: TGTGCCAGCAGCTTAGTGGGAGGATGGAACACCGGGGAGCTGTTTTTT.

This chain uses TRBV27 with TRBJ1-6, with D possibly being TRBD1 (5 bases). Trimming took off 6 bases at V and 8 bases at J, with 20 bases between the two ends. This CDR3 region has 16 residues. From germline, CDR1 is MNHEY and CDR2 SMNVEV (reference sequence). CDR3 sequence: CASSPNSRTSYSPLHF. The CDR3, as DNA: TGTGCCAGCAGCCCTAACAGCAGGACAAGCTATTCACCCCTCCACTTT.

The table lists this clonotype with many counts. V usage is TRBV20-1 and J usage is TRBJ2-7; 7 bases line up with TRBD1. Germline V gene lookup returns CDR1 DFQATT and CDR2 SNEGSKA (reference sequence). Unmatched junction bases numbered 4, after V lost 6 bases and J lost 2 bases. This CDR3 has 12 residues. CDR3 DNA sequence: TGCAGTGCCACGGACAGGCCCTACGAGCAGTACTTC. This codes for CSATDRPYEQYF.

The chain combines TRBV6-1 with TRBJ2-7; D could derive from TRBD1 or TRBD2 (6 bases each). The CDR3 is 13 amino acids. CDR1 MNHNS and CDR2 SASEGT come from the germline V gene. Trimming removed 4 bases from V and 7 bases from J, with 14 bases in between. The CDR3 bases are TGTGCCAGCAGTGGTTGGGGGGCGGGTGAGCAGTACTTC. Its protein is CASSGWGAGEQYF.

The rearrangement joins TRBV12-3 or TRBV12-4 to TRBJ2-7, with D maybe TRBD1 (7 bases). V shed 6 bases and J shed 3 bases, with 12 bases lying between them. The CDR3 consists of 13 residues. This chain's CDR3 is CASRQGGYYEQYF. CDR3 bases: TGTGCCAGCAGGCAGGGGGGATACTACGAGCAGTACTTC.

In its sample, this clonotype was seen a few times. The chain is built from TRBV27 and TRBJ2-5, with D maybe TRBD2 (5 bases). Germline CDR1 and CDR2: MNHEY and SMNVEV (reference sequence). V was shortened by 8 bases and J by 13 bases, with 17 bases between the two germline ends. This CDR3 has 11 residues. The CDR3 sequence is CASGRADYLYF. The CDR3 nucleotides read TGTGCCAGCGGTAGGGCAGACTACTTGTACTTC.

This clonotype has just one count. Being one base from a much bigger clone, this may be a read error. CDR3 amino acids: CAWIYRGETQYF. The CDR3 DNA follows: TGTGCCTGGATATACAGGGGGGAGACCCAGTACTTC. The chain couples TRBV11-1 to TRBJ2-5; TRBD1 agrees at 8 bases. The germline V gene has CDR1 SGHAT and CDR2 FQDESV (reference sequence). With V trimmed by 11 bases and J by 5 bases, 7 bases remained unmatched. This CDR3 has 12 residues.

Concerning this clonotype itself: The junction differs from germline at one of its ends, possibly a read error. V usage is TRBV9 and J usage is TRBJ1-6, with a weak D call TRBD1 (6 bases). The CDR3 is made up of 15 amino acids. The germline V gene has CDR1 SGDLS and CDR2 YYNGEE. This CDR3 reads CASSWGGAFNSPPHF. As DNA, the CDR3 is TGTGCCAGCAGCTGGGGGGGGGCATTTAATTCACCCCCCCACTTT.

The chain uses TRBV5-1 and TRBJ2-7; D perhaps matches TRBD2 (6 bases). Trimming left V 2 bases short and J 2 bases short, with 14 bases between. This CDR3 is 15 amino acids long. The germline V gene has CDR1 SGHRS and CDR2 YFSETQ. CDR3 nucleotide sequence: TGCGCCAGCAGCTTTACCGGGACTTCGACCTACGAGCAGTACTTC. This encodes CASSFTGTSTYEQYF.

Only one count was recorded for this clonotype. The CDR3 loop reads CASSPPGQRDNEQFF. CDR3 DNA sequence: TGTGCCAGCAGCCCCCCGGGCCAGAGGGACAATGAGCAGTTCTTC. V and J are TRBV7-2 and TRBJ2-5, with D perhaps TRBD2 (5 bases). The DNA matches TRBJ2-1 better at its end, which makes the J call doubtful. This CDR3 comprises 15 residues. Germline V gene data show CDR1 as SGHTA and CDR2 as FQGNSA.

The V gene is TRBV6-5, the J gene TRBJ2-5, with 8 positions matching TRBD1. The CDR3 spans 13 residues. Germline V lookup: CDR1 MNHEY, CDR2 SVGAGI. The trim removed 7 bases at V and 7 bases at J, leaving 8 bases unmatched. The CDR3 reads CASIKTGGVTQYF. CDR3 sequence (DNA): TGTGCCAGCATCAAAACAGGGGGTGTGACCCAGTACTTC.

V is TRBV20-1 and J is TRBJ2-2, with 11 bases matching TRBD1. Trimming took 4 bases from V and 7 from J; bases not matched to a gene: 17. Germline-derived CDR1 and CDR2 are DFQATT and SNEGSKA (reference sequence). The CDR3 is 18 amino acids. The CDR3 sequence is CSATEPGTGGNRIGELFF. As DNA, the CDR3 is TGCAGTGCTACGGAACCTGGGACAGGGGGAAACAGAATCGGGGAGCTGTTTTTT.

This clonotype was detected ten times or more. This chain joins TRBV4-3 and TRBJ1-4; D gene ambiguous. The V end lost 0 bases, the J end lost 7 bases, and 12 bases lay between the germline ends. The length of the CDR3 is 15 residues. Germline values: CDR1 LGHNA, CDR2 YSLEER. The CDR3, as DNA: TGCGCCAGCAGCCAAGATCGGTCAGCCTCTGAAAAACTGTTTTTT. This encodes CASSQDRSASEKLFF.

This clonotype was seen many times. CDR3 DNA: TGCGCCAGCAGCCACGTGCCATTTAGGACCGCCCGGGATCTCTACGAGCAGTACTTC. Translating it yields CASSHVPFRTARDLYEQYF. J is TRBJ2-7 and V is TRBV4-1; D may be TRBD2 (5 bases). The V end was cut by 3 bases, the J end by 3 bases, with 27 bases between. CDR1 is MGHRA, CDR2 YSYEKL, per germline. The CDR3 extends over 19 amino acids.

This clonotype showed up just once. A much larger clone is a single base away; this may be a read error. V usage is TRBV29-1 and J usage is TRBJ1-1, with D perhaps matching TRBD1 (5 bases). CDR3 length: 14 amino acids. Germline CDR1 SQVTM, CDR2 ANQGSEA. CDR3 sequence: CSVQGRLVDTETFF. DNA for the CDR3: TGCAGCGTTCAAGGGAGGCTTGTGGACACTGAAACTTTCTTT.

This clonotype was recorded at least ten times. This chain uses TRBV7-3 with TRBJ1-2; D might be TRBD1 (6 bases). Trimming took 5 bases from V and 0 from J, leaving 16 bases between them. Germline V gene lookup returns CDR1 SGHTA and CDR2 FQGTGA. This CDR3 region has 16 residues. CDR3 amino acids: CASSLIGGSANYGYTF. DNA of the CDR3: TGTGCCAGCAGCCTCATTGGGGGCAGCGCTAACTATGGCTACACCTTC.

This clonotype was observed at least ten times. The chain employs TRBV7-8 and TRBJ2-2, with D perhaps matching TRBD1 (5 bases). Trimming stripped 5 bases from V and 9 bases from J, with 16 bases between. The CDR3 runs 14 residues. CDR1 and CDR2 (germline): SGHVS, FQNEAQ. The CDR3 spells CASSPTEEHRELFF. The CDR3 DNA reads TGTGCCAGCAGCCCGACAGAGGAACACCGGGAGCTGTTTTTT.